This is a list of T cell receptor beta chains from one sample in a study of blood T cell repertoires in COVID-19. TCRdb keeps only in-frame clones here, not all; method: immunoSEQ multiplex PCR. The sample shows some 140,000 clones, around 83% of them seen only once. Specimen: peripheral blood. The receptors here all came from a human donor in a cohort sampled during active COVID-19. The CDR3 runs from the conserved cysteine through the conserved F or W. The D gene is left open where the match is weak. Rows may omit the clone size; those that give it use once, few, many or a size class.

size: NA; length: 15; V: TRBV5-1; D: TRBD2; J: TRBJ2-5; DNA: TGCGCCAGCAGGAAACTAGCGGGGGGTCAAGAGACCCAGTACTTC; CDR3: CASRKLAGGQETQYF
size: NA; length: 12; V: TRBV7-9; D: TRBD1; J: TRBJ1-5; DNA: TGTGCCAGCAGCAACAGACAGGGCCCCCAGCATTTT; CDR3: CASSNRQGPQHF
size: NA; length: 13; V: TRBV11-2; D: TRBD1; J: TRBJ1-4; DNA: TGTGCCAGCAGCTCACGACAGGGGGAAAAACTGTTTTTT; CDR3: CASSSRQGEKLFF
size: once; length: 13; V: TRBV11-3; D: NA; J: TRBJ2-7; DNA: TGTGCCAGCAGCTTAGTCCCCAGCTACGAGCAGTACTTC; CDR3: CASSLVPSYEQYF
size: once; length: 16; V: TRBV20-1; D: NA; J: TRBJ1-6; DNA: TGCAGTGCTAGTAAGACAGTTAACTCCTATAATTCACCCCTCCACTTT; CDR3: CSASKTVNSYNSPLHF
size: NA; length: 13; V: TRBV9; D: NA; J: TRBJ1-1; DNA: TGTGCCAGCAGCCCCTTAAATCGGGGTAGAGCTTTCTTT; CDR3: CASSPLNRGRAFF
size: NA; length: 16; V: TRBV11-3; D: TRBD1; J: TRBJ2-3; DNA: TGTGCCAGCAGGAAAGGGACAGGCGCCAACACAGATACGCAGTATTTT; CDR3: CASRKGTGANTDTQYF
size: once; length: 12; V: TRBV12-5; D: NA; J: TRBJ2-1; DNA: TGTGCTAGTGGTCCGCTCCCTACGGTCCAGTTCTTC; CDR3: CASGPLPTVQFF
size: NA; length: 13; V: TRBV6-6; D: NA; J: TRBJ2-5; DNA: TGTGCCAGCAGTTACAAGACTCTAGCCGTGTGGGACTTC; CDR3: CASSYKTLAVWDF
size: NA; length: 11; V: TRBV19; D: NA; J: TRBJ2-1; DNA: TGTGCCAGTAGCAGGGCCAATGAGCAGTTCTTC; CDR3: CASSRANEQFF
size: NA; length: 16; V: TRBV6-4; D: TRBD2; J: TRBJ2-7; DNA: TGTGCCAGCAAACCGAGGGTGCGGGGGGGATCCTACGAGCAGTACTTC; CDR3: CASKPRVRGGSYEQYF
size: NA; length: 14; V: TRBV27; D: NA; J: TRBJ1-5; DNA: TGTGCCAGCAGTTTGGGAGGGGGAAATCAGCCCCAGCATTTT; CDR3: CASSLGGGNQPQHF
size: NA; length: 14; V: TRBV7-2; D: TRBD2; J: TRBJ2-7; DNA: TGTGCCAGCAGTCCCCGGACTAGTTTACCCGAGCAGTACTTC; CDR3: CASSPRTSLPEQYF
size: NA; length: 12; V: TRBV19; D: NA; J: TRBJ1-1; DNA: TGTGCCAGTAAAAGGGGGACGGCTGAAGCTTTCTTT; CDR3: CASKRGTAEAFF
size: NA; length: 12; V: TRBV10-2; D: NA; J: TRBJ1-1; DNA: TGCGCCAGTGGGCAGGCGGGGACTGAAGCTTTCTTT; CDR3: CASGQAGTEAFF
size: NA; length: 16; V: TRBV19; D: TRBD1; J: TRBJ1-2; DNA: TGTGCCAGTAGTATAGCAGGGACAGGGGGTCAGTATGGCTACACCTTC; CDR3: CASSIAGTGGQYGYTF
size: NA; length: 14; V: TRBV19; D: NA; J: TRBJ1-5; DNA: TGTGCCAGTAGCCTGGGGCTTAGCAATCAGCCCCAGCATTTT; CDR3: CASSLGLSNQPQHF
size: few; length: 13; V: TRBV2; D: NA; J: TRBJ2-5; DNA: TGTGCCAGCAGTGACGCACGGGGAGAGACCCAGTACTTC; CDR3: CASSDARGETQYF
size: once; length: 12; V: TRBV7-3; D: NA; J: TRBJ1-1; DNA: TGTGCCAGCATCGGCCCTGGCGGGATTGCTTTCTTT; CDR3: CASIGPGGIAFF
size: NA; length: 14; V: TRBV28; D: NA; J: TRBJ2-7; DNA: TGTGCCACCACGGGATTCTCGAGCTCCTACGAGCAGTACTTC; CDR3: CATTGFSSSYEQYF
size: NA; length: 16; V: TRBV7-9; D: TRBD1; J: TRBJ1-3; DNA: TGTGCCAGCAGCCACGGGACAGAACTCTCTGGAAACACCATATATTTT; CDR3: CASSHGTELSGNTIYF
size: NA; length: 15; V: TRBV5-1; D: TRBD1; J: TRBJ2-5; DNA: TGCGCCAGCAGCTTGGATCAGGGGGCTAAGGAGACCCAGTACTTC; CDR3: CASSLDQGAKETQYF